This entry lists 16 T cell receptor beta chains sequenced from one sample in a study of T-cell reconstitution after alpha-beta-depleted transplantation in children. Using unique molecular identifiers, the investigators prepared the TCRbeta library. TCRdb re-called the PCR reads with MiXCR, one entry per CDR3 protein. The table lists 440,000 or so distinct CDR3 sequences, about 40% of them singletons. The sample in question was PBMCs, obtained before TCRalphabeta/CD19-depleted stem cell transplant. The source is a girl between 2 and 10 years old with aplastic anemia, due to receive a stem cell transplant.

This clonotype was found a few times. The rearrangement joins TRBV4-3 to TRBJ1-1; weak D call: TRBD1 (5 bases). The ends were cut back, 0 bases at V and 7 bases at J, with 9 bases in the middle. CDR3 length equals 13 residues. Germline lookup yields CDR1 LGHNA and CDR2 YSLEER. CDR3 sequence reads: CASSQDWGSEAFF. The CDR3 DNA reads TGCGCCAGCAGCCAAGATTGGGGCAGTGAAGCTTTCTTT.

This clonotype has just a few counts. In DNA, the CDR3 is TGCAGTGCTAGATCACAGGGGAGAGGCTACACCTTC. Protein: CSARSQGRGYTF. V usage is TRBV20-1 and J usage is TRBJ1-2; 7 nucleotides match TRBD1. The V and J ends lost 2 bases and 8 bases, in that order; junction bases with no gene match: 5. In germline, CDR1 is DFQATT, CDR2 SNEGSKA (reference sequence). The CDR3 is 12 residues long.

This chain links TRBV5-1 with TRBJ2-7; possible D gene TRBD2, 6 bases. The V and J ends lost 0 bases and 3 bases respectively, with 13 bases between them. CDR3 length equals 15 residues. Germline CDR1 SGHRS, CDR2 YFSETQ. For the CDR3, the DNA is TGCGCCAGCAGCTTGGCCTGGCGGGAAAACTACGAGCAGTACTTC. Amino acids: CASSLAWRENYEQYF.

This clonotype has a count of ten or more. The chain uses TRBV20-1 and TRBJ2-1; the match to TRBD2 covers 9 bases. V trimming: 3 bases; J trimming: 5 bases; junction bases outside the gene matches: 5. The germline V gene has CDR1 DFQATT and CDR2 SNEGSKA (reference sequence). This CDR3 spans 14 amino acids. The CDR3 DNA is TGCAGTGCTAGTAGGCCTAGCGGGGACAATGAGCAGTTCTTC. Its protein product is CSASRPSGDNEQFF.

This clonotype was found a few times. This chain joins TRBV20-1 and TRBJ2-1; possibly TRBD2 for D (6 bases). V gave up 3 bases and J gave up 4 bases, with 13 bases separating them. Germline loops: CDR1 DFQATT, CDR2 SNEGSKA (reference sequence). The CDR3 sequence is 14 residues long. CDR3 DNA sequence: TGCAGTGCTAGGAAGGGTGGAGGGTACAATGAGCAGTTCTTC. Protein: CSARKGGGYNEQFF.

At least ten counts were recorded for this clonotype. This rearrangement joins TRBV7-2 to TRBJ1-2; D remains unclear. The CDR3 is made up of 16 amino acids. Germline CDR1 is SGHTA and CDR2 is FQGNSA. V was cut by 4 bases and J by 2 bases, with 17 bases left in between. This CDR3 reads CASSWSVRPPNYGYTF. CDR3 bases: TGTGCCAGCAGCTGGAGCGTTCGACCCCCCAACTATGGCTACACCTTC.

The chain uses TRBV19 and TRBJ2-1; D may be TRBD1 or TRBD2 (5 bases each). The V gene lost 5 bases and the J gene lost 2 bases, with 10 bases spanning the gap. Germline V gene lookup returns CDR1 LNHDA and CDR2 SQIVND (reference sequence). This CDR3 contains 14 residues. The CDR3 here is CASSPQGPYNEQFF. For the CDR3, the DNA is TGTGCCAGTAGTCCCCAGGGACCCTACAATGAGCAGTTCTTC.

This sequence joins TRBV12-3 or TRBV12-4 and TRBJ2-7, with unresolved D. V was trimmed by 3 bases and J by 2 bases, leaving 8 bases between them. The CDR3 runs 13 residues. The CDR3 nucleotides are TGTGCCAGCAGTTTGGAGCTCACCTACGAGCAGTACTTC. This gives the protein CASSLELTYEQYF.

The rearrangement joins TRBV7-9 to TRBJ2-3; 9 nucleotides line up with TRBD2. CDR1 SEHNR and CDR2 FQNEAQ come from the germline V gene (reference sequence). The junction had 8 bases not matched to a gene; V was cut back by 5 bases and J by 2 bases. This CDR3 region has 16 residues. The CDR3 DNA is TGTGCCAGCAGCCCAGCCAGCGGGGGGTACACAGATACGCAGTATTTT. Translated, it gives CASSPASGGYTDTQYF.

The gene calls are TRBV29-1 and TRBJ2-1; D may be TRBD1 (5 bases). CDR1 and CDR2 from the germline V gene are SQVTM and ANQGSEA. The V gene lost 4 bases and the J gene lost 7 bases, with 17 bases spanning the gap. This CDR3 region has 14 residues. This CDR3 reads CSVAEVGAANEQFF. In nucleotides, the CDR3 is TGCAGCGTTGCGGAAGTTGGGGCTGCGAATGAGCAGTTCTTC.

The chain carries TRBV28 and TRBJ1-5; tentative D call: TRBD1 (5 bases). Germline CDR1 MDHEN, CDR2 SYDVKM. The CDR3 spans 15 residues. The germline V and J ends were trimmed by 4 bases and 4 bases, with 14 bases remaining between them. Here the CDR3 DNA reads TGTGCCAGCAGTTCAGCCGGGGACGGTAATCAGCCCCAGCATTTT. It yields the protein CASSSAGDGNQPQHF.

The chain joins TRBV20-1 to TRBJ2-3; 9 nucleotides agree with TRBD2. The CDR3 spans 16 residues. Germline assignment: CDR1 DFQATT and CDR2 SNEGSKA (reference sequence). V gave up 2 bases and J gave up 5 bases; unmatched junction bases: 11. The CDR3 DNA is TGCAGTGCTAGAACGGCGGGGGGGCGTTTCATAGATACGCAGTATTTT. This translates into CSARTAGGRFIDTQYF.

With respect to this clonotype: Germline is not matched at one junction end, which may reflect a read error. The V call is TRBV6-1, the J call TRBJ2-3; 9 bases fit TRBD1. The CDR3 has 15 amino acids. Germline assignment: CDR1 MNHNS and CDR2 SASEGT. CDR3 nucleotide sequence: TGTGCCAGCAGCACAATGGGACAGGGCACAAATACGCAGTATTTT. It encodes CASSTMGQGTNTQYF.

This clonotype was detected ten times or more. The chain is built from TRBV12-3 or TRBV12-4 and TRBJ2-1, with no clear D. The ends were cut back, 2 bases at V and 12 bases at J, with 11 bases in the middle. The CDR3 length is 12 residues. CDR3 in amino acids: CASSLMGVGQFF. The DNA for the CDR3 is TGTGCCAGCAGTTTAATGGGCGTTGGGCAGTTCTTC.

This chain connects TRBV10-3 to TRBJ2-1, with D unclear. Germline CDR1 ENHRY, CDR2 SYGVKD. V shed 0 bases and J shed 3 bases, with 12 bases lying between them. The CDR3 loop spans 16 amino acids. The CDR3 protein is CAISESGRPSYNEQFF. In DNA, the CDR3 is TGTGCCATCAGTGAGTCGGGCAGACCGAGCTACAATGAGCAGTTCTTC.

The chain links TRBV15 to TRBJ2-6; 8 bases line up with TRBD1. V dropped 5 bases and J dropped 0; count of bases not matched to a gene: 6. Germline V CDR1 and CDR2: LNHNV, YYDKDF (reference sequence). There are 17 residues in the CDR3. The CDR3 nucleotides are TGTGCCACCAGCTGGGACAGGTTAAGCTCTGGGGCCAACGTCCTGACTTTC. This gives the protein CATSWDRLSSGANVLTF. The variable domain in full, completed from reference TRBV15 and TRBJ2-6, reads DAMVIQNPRYQVTQFGKPVTLSCSQTLNHNVMYWYQQKSSQAPKLLFHYYDKDFNNEADTPDNFQSRRPNTSFCFLDIRSPGLGDTAMYLCATSWDRLSSGANVLTFGAGSRLTVL.